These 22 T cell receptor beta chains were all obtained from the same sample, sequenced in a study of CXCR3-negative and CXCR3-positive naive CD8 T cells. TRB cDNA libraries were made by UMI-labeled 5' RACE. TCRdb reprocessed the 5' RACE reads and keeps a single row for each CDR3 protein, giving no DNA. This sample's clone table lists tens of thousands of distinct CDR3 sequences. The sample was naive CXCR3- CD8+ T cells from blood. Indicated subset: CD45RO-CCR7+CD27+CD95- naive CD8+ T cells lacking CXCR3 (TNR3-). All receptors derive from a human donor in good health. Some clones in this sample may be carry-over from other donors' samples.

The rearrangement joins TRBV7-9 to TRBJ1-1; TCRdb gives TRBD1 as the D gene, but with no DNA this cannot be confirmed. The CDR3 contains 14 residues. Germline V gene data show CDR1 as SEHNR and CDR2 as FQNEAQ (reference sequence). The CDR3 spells CASSLVGGHTEAFF. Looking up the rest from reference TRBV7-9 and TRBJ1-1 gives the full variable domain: DTGVSQNPRHKITKRGQNVTFRCDPISEHNRLYWYRQTLGQGPEFLTYFQNEAQLEKSRLLSDRFSAERPKGSFSTLEIQRTEQGDSAMYLCASSLVGGHTEAFFGQGTRLTVV.

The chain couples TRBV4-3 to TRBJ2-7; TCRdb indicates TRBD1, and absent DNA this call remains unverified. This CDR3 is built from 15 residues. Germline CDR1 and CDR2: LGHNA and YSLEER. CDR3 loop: CASSQGRDRSYEQYF.

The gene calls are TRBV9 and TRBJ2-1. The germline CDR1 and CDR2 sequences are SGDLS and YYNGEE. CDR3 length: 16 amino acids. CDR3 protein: CASSVDRASSYNEQFF.

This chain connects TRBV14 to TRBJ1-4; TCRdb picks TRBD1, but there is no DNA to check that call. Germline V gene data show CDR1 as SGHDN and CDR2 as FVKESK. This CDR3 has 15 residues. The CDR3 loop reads CASSQEGRSNEKLFF.

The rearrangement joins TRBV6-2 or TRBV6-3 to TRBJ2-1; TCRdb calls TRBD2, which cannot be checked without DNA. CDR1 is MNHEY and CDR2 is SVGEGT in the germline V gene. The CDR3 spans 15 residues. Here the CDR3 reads CASSALAGAPGEQFF.

The CDR3 loop is CSARDVISVYNEQFF. The chain has TRBV20-1 and TRBJ2-1. There are 15 residues in the CDR3. The germline gives CDR1 DFQATT, CDR2 SNEGSKA (reference sequence).

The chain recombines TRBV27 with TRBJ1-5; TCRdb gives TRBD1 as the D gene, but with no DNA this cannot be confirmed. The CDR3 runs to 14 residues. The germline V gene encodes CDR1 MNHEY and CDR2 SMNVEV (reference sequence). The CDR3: CASSLGQNNQPQHF.

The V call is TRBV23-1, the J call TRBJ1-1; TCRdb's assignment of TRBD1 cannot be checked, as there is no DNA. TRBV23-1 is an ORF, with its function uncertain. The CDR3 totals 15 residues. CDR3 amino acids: CASSQSQQANTEAFF.

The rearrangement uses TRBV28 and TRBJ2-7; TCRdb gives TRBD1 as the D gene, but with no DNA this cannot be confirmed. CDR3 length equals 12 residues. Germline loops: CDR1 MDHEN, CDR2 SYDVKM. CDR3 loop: CASSSGTGEQYF.

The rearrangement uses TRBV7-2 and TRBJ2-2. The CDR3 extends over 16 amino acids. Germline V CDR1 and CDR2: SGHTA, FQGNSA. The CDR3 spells CASSFPYIANTGELFF.

The CDR3 sequence: CASSDSYGYAF. The rearrangement uses TRBV25-1 and TRBJ1-2. Germline loops: CDR1 MGHDK, CDR2 SYGVNS. The CDR3 extends over 11 amino acids.

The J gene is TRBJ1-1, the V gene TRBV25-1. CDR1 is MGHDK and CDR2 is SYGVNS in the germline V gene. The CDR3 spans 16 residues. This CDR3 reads CASSEYPVDTNTEAFF.

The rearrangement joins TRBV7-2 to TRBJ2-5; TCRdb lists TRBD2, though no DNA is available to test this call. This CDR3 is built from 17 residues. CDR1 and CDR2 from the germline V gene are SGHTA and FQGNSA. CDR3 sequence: CASSLGYRLAEQETQYF.

Here the CDR3 reads CASSFSLGDTDTQYF. The genes are TRBV28 and TRBJ2-3. The CDR3 is made up of 15 amino acids. Germline V gene data show CDR1 as MDHEN and CDR2 as SYDVKM. The variable domain in full, with the rest retrieved from reference TRBV28 and TRBJ2-3, is DVKVTQSSRYLVKRTGEKVFLECVQDMDHENMFWYRQDPGLGLRLIYFSYDVKMKEKGDIPEGYSVSREKKERFSLILESASTNQTSMYLCASSFSLGDTDTQYFGPGTRLTVL.

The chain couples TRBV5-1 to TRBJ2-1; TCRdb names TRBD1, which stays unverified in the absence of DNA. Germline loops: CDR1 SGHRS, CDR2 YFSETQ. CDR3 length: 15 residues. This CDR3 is CASSWTGGGYNEQFF.

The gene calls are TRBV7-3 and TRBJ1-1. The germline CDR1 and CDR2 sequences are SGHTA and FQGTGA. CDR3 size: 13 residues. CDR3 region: CASSFGWNTEAFF.

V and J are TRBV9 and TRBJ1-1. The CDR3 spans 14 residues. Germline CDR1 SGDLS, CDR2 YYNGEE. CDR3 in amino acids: CASSVTPMNTEAFF.

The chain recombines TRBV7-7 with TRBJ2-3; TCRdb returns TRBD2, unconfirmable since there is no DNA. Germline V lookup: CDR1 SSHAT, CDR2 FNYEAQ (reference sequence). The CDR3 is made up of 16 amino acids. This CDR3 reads CASSVGTMPPLDTQYF.

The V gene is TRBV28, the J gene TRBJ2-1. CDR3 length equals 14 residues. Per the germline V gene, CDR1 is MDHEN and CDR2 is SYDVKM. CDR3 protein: CASRSGSSYNEQFF.

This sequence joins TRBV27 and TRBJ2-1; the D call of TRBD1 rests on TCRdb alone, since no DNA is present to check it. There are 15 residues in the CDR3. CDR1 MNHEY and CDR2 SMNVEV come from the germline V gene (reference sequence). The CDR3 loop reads CASSLAGGPYNEQFF.

CDR3 residues: CSVVTIGANVLTF. The rearrangement joins TRBV29-1 to TRBJ2-6. The CDR3 extends over 13 amino acids. Looked up from germline, CDR1 is SQVTM and CDR2 is ANQGSEA.

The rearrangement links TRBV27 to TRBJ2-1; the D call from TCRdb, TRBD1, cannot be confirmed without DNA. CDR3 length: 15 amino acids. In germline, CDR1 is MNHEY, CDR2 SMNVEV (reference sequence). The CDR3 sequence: CASSLRGQGWNEQFF.